Listed below are T cell receptor beta chains from one sample, sequenced in a study of glioma-infiltrating T cells after dendritic cell vaccination. The assay was immunoSEQ multiplex PCR, and TCRdb's table has in-frame clones only and misses some. The table shows 49,000 or so clones, with 85% occurring only once. The material was blood, obtained before dendritic cell vaccination. The receptors stem from a human donor with glioblastoma. Both conserved end residues are part of each CDR3. D genes are given only for firm matches. Size is stated for part of the rows, as once, few or many counts, or as a class when the clone is expanded.

d_gene | j_gene | len | v_gene | abundance | CDR3nt | CDR3aa
TRBD1 | TRBJ2-1 | 15 | TRBV5-1 | . | TGCGCCAGCAGTGCATCGGGACAGTCCTACAATGAGCAGTTCTTC | CASSASGQSYNEQFF
TRBD2 | TRBJ2-7 | 15 | TRBV19 | medium-sized | TGTGCCAGTAGTATGACTAGCGGGGGCCCCTACGAGCAGTACTTC | CASSMTSGGPYEQYF
. | TRBJ1-2 | 17 | TRBV11-2 | . | TGTGCCAGCAGCTTAGGGAGTGTCTGGGGGGGCCAAATTGGCTACACCTTC | CASSLGSVWGGQIGYTF
. | TRBJ1-4 | 15 | TRBV5-1 | . | TGCGCCAGCAGCTTGGAGGGGGGGGTCTTCGAAAAACTGTTTTTT | CASSLEGGVFEKLFF
. | TRBJ1-1 | 16 | TRBV7-8 | . | TGTGCCAGCAGCTTAGAATATGCGGGTCGGAACACTGAAGCTTTCTTT | CASSLEYAGRNTEAFF
. | TRBJ2-7 | 15 | TRBV6-5 | once | TGTGCCGGCAGTTACTCGACCGGGGGAACCTACGAGCAGTACTTC | CAGSYSTGGTYEQYF
. | TRBJ2-3 | 14 | TRBV5-4 | . | TGTGCCAGCAGCGGTCAGCGTGGCACAGATACGCAGTATTTT | CASSGQRGTDTQYF
TRBD1 | TRBJ1-1 | 15 | TRBV9 | . | TGTGCCAGCAGCAGCGACAGGGGTTTCGTCACTGAAGCTTTCTTT | CASSSDRGFVTEAFF
. | TRBJ1-2 | 12 | TRBV7-9 | few | TGTGCCAGCAGCCTGGACAGCTATGGCTACACCTTC | CASSLDSYGYTF
. | TRBJ1-5 | 16 | TRBV5-5 | few | TGTGCCAGCAGCTTGACCGGGGGAGATAGCAATCAGCCCCAGCATTTT | CASSLTGGDSNQPQHF
TRBD2 | TRBJ2-3 | 15 | TRBV13 | . | TGTGCCAGCAGCGCGGGAGCGGCCGTTTCAGATACGCAGTATTTT | CASSAGAAVSDTQYF
TRBD1 | TRBJ1-4 | 15 | TRBV2 | . | TGTGCCAGCACTGTAAACAGGGGGCGCGGTGAAAAACTGTTTTTT | CASTVNRGRGEKLFF
. | TRBJ2-3 | 16 | TRBV9 | . | TGTGCCAGCAGCTTCTCTGGACAGCCGGGAACAGATACGCAGTATTTT | CASSFSGQPGTDTQYF
. | TRBJ2-5 | 14 | TRBV30 | once | TGTGCCTGGAGCCAAAACAGGGAACGCGAGACCCAGTACTTC | CAWSQNRERETQYF